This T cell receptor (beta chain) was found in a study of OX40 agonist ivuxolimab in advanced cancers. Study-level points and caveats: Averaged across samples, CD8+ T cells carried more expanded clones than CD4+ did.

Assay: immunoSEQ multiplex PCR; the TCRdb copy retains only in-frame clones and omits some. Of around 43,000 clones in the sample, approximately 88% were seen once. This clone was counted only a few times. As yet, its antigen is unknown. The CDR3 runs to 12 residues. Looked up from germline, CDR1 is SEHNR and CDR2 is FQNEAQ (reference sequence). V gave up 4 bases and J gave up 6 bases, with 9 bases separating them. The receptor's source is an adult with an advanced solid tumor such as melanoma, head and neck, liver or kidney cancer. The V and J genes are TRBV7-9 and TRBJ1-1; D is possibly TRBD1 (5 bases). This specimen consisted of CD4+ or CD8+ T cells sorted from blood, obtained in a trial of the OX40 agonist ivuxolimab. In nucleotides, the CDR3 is TGTGCCAGCAGCTCCGGGGCGGCTGAAGCTTTCTTT. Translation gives CASSSGAAEAFF.